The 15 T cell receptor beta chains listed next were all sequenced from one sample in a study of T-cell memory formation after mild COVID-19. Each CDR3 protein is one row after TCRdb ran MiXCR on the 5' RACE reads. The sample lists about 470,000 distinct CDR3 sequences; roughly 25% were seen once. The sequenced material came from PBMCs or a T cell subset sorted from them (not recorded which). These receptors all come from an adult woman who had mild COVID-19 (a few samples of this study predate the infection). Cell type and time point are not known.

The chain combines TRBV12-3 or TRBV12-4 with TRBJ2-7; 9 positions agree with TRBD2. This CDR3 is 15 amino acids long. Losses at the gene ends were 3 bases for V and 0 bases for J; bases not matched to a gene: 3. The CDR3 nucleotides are TGTGCCAGCAGTTTGGAGCGGGGGGCCTCCTACGAGCAGTACTTC. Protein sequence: CASSLERGASYEQYF.

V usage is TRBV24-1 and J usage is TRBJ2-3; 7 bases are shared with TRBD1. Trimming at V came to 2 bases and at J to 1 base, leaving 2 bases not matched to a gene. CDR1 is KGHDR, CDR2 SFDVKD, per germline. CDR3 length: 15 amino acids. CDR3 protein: CATSDSGTGTDTQYF. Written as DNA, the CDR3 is TGTGCCACCAGTGATTCCGGGACAGGCACAGATACGCAGTATTTT.

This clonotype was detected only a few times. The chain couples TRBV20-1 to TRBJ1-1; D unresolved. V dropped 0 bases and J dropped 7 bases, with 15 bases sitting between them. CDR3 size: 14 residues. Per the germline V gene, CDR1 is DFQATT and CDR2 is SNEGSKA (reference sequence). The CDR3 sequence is CSARDPRAILEAFF. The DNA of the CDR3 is TGCAGTGCTAGAGACCCCCGGGCCATACTTGAAGCTTTCTTT.

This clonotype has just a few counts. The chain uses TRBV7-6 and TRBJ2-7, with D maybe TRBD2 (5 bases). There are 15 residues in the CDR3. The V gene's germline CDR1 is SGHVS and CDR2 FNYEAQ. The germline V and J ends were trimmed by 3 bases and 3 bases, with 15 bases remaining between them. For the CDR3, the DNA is TGTGCCAGCAGCTTGAGTGGAACTAGTTACTACGAGCAGTACTTC. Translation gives CASSLSGTSYYEQYF.

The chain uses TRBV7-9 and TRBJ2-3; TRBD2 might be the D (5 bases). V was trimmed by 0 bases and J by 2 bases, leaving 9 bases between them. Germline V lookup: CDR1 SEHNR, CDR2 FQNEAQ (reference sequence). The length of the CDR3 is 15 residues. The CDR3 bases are TGTGCCAGCAGCTTAGCGGCGGGCTCCACAGATACGCAGTATTTT. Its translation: CASSLAAGSTDTQYF.

The CDR3 DNA reads TGTGCCAGCAGCCAAGACGGGAGGACAGCATTCTACGAGCAGTACTTC. Translating gives CASSQDGRTAFYEQYF. This sequence joins TRBV3-1 and TRBJ2-7; weak D call: TRBD2 (7 bases). The V end was cut by 0 bases, the J end by 3 bases, with 15 bases between. In germline, CDR1 is LGHDT, CDR2 YNNKEL (reference sequence). This CDR3 is 16 amino acids long.

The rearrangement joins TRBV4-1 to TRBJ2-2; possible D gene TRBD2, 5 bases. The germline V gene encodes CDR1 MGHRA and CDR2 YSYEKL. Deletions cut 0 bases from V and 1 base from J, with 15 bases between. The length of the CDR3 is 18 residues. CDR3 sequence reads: CASSQDSEGLLNTGELFF. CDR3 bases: TGCGCCAGCAGCCAAGATTCAGAGGGTTTGTTGAACACCGGGGAGCTGTTTTTT.

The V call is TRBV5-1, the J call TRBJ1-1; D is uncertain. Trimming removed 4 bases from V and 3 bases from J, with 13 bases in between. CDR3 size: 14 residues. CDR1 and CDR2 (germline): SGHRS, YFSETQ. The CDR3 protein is CASSPRSRDTEAFF. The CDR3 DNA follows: TGCGCCAGCAGCCCCCGCTCACGAGACACTGAAGCTTTCTTT.

The CDR3 DNA is TGCGCCAGCAGCCAGGAGAACACTTGGTCAGATACGCAGTATTTT. Translated, it gives CASSQENTWSDTQYF. The chain joins TRBV4-3 to TRBJ2-3; D call uncertain. CDR1 is LGHNA and CDR2 is YSLEER in the germline V gene. Trimming removed 3 bases at V and 4 bases at J, with 14 bases between. The CDR3 runs to 15 residues.

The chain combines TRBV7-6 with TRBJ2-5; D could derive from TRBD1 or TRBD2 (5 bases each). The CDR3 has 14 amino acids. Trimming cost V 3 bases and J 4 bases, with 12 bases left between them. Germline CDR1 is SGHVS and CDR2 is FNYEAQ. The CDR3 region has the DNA TGTGCCAGCAGCTTCGGGGAAGGGGTAGAGACCCAGTACTTC. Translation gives CASSFGEGVETQYF.

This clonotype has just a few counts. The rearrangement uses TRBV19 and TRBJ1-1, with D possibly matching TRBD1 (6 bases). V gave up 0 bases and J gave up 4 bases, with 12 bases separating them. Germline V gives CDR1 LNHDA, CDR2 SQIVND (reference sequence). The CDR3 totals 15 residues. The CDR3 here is CASSIDIRGSTEAFF. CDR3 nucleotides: TGTGCCAGTAGTATAGATATCAGGGGTAGCACTGAAGCTTTCTTT.

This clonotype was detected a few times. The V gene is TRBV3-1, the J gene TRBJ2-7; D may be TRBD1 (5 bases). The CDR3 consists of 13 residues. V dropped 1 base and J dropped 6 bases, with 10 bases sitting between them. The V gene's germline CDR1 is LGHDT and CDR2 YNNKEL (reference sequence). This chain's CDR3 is CASSQAGFGEQYF. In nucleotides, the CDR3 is TGTGCCAGCAGCCAAGCAGGGTTTGGCGAGCAGTACTTC.

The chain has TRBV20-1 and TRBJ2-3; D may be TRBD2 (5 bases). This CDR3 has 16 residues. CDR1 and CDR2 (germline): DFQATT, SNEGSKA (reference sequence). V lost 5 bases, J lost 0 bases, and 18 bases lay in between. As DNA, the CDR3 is TGCAGTGCTCCACGTCGGACTCTTACTAGCACAGATACGCAGTATTTT. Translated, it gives CSAPRRTLTSTDTQYF.

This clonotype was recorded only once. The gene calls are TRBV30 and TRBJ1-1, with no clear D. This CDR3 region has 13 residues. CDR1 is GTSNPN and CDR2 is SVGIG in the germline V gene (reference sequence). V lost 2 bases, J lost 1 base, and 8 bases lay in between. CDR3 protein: CAWSIRGNTEAFF. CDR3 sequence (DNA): TGTGCCTGGAGTATACGGGGGAACACTGAAGCTTTCTTT.

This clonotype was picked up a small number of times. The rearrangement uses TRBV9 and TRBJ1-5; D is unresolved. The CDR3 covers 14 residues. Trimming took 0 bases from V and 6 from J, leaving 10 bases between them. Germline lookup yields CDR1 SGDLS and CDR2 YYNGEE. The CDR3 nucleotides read TGTGCCAGCAGCGTAGCGCCAGAAGGTCAGCCCCAGCATTTT. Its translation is CASSVAPEGQPQHF.